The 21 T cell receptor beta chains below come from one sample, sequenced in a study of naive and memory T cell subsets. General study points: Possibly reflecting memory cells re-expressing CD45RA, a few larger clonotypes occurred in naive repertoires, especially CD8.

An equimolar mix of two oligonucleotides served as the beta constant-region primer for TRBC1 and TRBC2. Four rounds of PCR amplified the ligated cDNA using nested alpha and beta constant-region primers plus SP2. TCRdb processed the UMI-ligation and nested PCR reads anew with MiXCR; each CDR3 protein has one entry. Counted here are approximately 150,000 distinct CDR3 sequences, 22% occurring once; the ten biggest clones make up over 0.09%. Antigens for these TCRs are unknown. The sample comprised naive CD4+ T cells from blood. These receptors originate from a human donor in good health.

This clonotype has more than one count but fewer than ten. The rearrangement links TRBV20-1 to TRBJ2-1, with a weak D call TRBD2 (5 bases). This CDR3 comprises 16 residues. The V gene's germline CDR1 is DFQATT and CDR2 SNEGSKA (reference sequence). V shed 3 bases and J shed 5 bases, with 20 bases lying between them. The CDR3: CSARFYRDGYDNEQFF. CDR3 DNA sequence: TGCAGTGCTAGGTTTTACCGGGATGGGTATGACAATGAGCAGTTCTTC.

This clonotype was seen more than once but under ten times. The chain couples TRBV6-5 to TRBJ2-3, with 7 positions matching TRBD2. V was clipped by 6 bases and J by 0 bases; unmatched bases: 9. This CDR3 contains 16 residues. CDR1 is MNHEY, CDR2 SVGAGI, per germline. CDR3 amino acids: CASRSGGSGSTDTQYF. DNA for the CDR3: TGTGCCAGCAGATCGGGGGGTAGCGGGAGCACAGATACGCAGTATTTT.

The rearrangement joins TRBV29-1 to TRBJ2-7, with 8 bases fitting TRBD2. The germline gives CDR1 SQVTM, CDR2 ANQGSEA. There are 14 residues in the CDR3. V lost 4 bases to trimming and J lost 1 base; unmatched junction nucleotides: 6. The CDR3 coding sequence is TGCAGCGTTGGCGCGGGAGGTTTATCCTACGAGCAGTACTTC. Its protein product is CSVGAGGLSYEQYF.

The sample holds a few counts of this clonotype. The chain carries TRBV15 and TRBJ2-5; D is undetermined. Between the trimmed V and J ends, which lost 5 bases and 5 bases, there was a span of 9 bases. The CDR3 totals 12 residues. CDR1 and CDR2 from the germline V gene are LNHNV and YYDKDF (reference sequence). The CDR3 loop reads CATSGIEETQYF. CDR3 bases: TGTGCCACCAGCGGGATTGAGGAGACCCAGTACTTC.

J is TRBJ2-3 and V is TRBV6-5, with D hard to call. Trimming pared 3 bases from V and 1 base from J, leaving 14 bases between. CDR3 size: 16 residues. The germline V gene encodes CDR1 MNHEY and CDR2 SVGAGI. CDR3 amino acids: CASSYLPRVGTDTQYF. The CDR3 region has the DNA TGTGCCAGCAGTTATCTGCCTCGGGTGGGCACAGATACGCAGTATTTT.

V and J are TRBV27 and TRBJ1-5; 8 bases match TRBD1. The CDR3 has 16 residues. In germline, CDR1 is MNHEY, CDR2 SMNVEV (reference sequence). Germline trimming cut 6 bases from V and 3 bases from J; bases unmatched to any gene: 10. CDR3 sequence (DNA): TGTGCCAGCAGCAGGACAGGGACCACCTTCAATCAGCCCCAGCATTTT. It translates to CASSRTGTTFNQPQHF.

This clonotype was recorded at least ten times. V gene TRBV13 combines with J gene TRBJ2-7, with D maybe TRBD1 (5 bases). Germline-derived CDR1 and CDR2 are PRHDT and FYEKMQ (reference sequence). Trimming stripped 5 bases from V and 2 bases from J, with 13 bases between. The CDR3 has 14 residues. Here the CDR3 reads CASSRRQLTYEQYF. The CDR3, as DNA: TGTGCCAGCAGCCGTCGACAGCTCACCTACGAGCAGTACTTC. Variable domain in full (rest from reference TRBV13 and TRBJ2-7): AAGVIQSPRHLIKEKRETATLKCYPIPRHDTVYWYQQGPGQDPQFLISFYEKMQSDKGSIPDRFSAQQFSDYHSELNMSSLELGDSALYFCASSRRQLTYEQYFGPGTRLTVT.

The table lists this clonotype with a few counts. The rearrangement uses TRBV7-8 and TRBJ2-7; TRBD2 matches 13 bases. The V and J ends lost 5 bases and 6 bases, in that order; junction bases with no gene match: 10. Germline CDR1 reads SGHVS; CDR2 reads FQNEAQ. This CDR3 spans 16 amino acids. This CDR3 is CASSIGTSGIRAEQYF. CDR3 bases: TGTGCCAGCAGCATAGGGACTAGCGGGATCCGTGCCGAGCAGTACTTC.

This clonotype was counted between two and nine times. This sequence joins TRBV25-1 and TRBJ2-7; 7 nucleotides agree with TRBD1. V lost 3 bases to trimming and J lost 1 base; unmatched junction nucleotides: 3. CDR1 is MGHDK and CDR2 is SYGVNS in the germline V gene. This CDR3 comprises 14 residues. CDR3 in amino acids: CASSDTGESYEQYF. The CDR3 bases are TGTGCCAGCAGTGACACAGGGGAATCCTACGAGCAGTACTTC.

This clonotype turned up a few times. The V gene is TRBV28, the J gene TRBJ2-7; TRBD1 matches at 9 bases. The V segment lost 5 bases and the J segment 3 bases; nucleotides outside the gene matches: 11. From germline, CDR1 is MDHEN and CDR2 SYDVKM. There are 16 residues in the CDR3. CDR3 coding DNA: TGTGCCAGCAGTCCGATTGGGACAGGGTGGTTCTACGAGCAGTACTTC. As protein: CASSPIGTGWFYEQYF.

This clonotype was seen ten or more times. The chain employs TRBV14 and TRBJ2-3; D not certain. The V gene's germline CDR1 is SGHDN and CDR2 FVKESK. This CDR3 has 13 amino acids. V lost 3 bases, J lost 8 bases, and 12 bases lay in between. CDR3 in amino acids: CASSQATLGTQYF. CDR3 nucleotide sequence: TGTGCCAGCAGCCAGGCTACCCTCGGTACGCAGTATTTT.

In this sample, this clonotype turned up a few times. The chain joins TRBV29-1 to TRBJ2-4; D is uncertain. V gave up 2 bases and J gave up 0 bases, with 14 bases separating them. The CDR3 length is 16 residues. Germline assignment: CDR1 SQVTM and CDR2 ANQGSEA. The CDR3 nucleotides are TGCAGCGTTGAAATCCTGGCAGGCCTAGCCAAAAACATTCAGTACTTC. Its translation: CSVEILAGLAKNIQYF.

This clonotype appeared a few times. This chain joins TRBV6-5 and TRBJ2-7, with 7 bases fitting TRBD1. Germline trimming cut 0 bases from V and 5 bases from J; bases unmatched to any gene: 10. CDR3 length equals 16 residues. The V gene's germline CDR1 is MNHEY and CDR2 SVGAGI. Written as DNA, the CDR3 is TGTGCCAGCAGTTACTCAGGGGGCGCGAAGGACCACGAGCAGTACTTC. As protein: CASSYSGGAKDHEQYF.

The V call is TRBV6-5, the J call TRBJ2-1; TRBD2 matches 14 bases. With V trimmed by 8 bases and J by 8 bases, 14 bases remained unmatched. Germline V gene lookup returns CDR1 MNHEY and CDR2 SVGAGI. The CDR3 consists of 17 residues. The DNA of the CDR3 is TGTGCCAGCGCGGGGGCCCCCGGGACTAGCGGGAGTTATGAGCAGTTCTTC. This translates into CASAGAPGTSGSYEQFF.

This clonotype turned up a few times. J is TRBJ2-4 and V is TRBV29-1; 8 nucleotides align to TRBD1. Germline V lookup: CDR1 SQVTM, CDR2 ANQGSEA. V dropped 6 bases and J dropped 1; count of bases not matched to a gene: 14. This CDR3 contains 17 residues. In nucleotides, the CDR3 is TGCAGCGTCGCCCCAGGGGGCTTGATGGAGGCCAAAAACATTCAGTACTTC. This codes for CSVAPGGLMEAKNIQYF. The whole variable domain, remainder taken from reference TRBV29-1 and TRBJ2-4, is SAVISQKPSRDICQRGTSLTIQCQVDSQVTMMFWYRQQPGQSLTLIATANQGSEATYESGFVIDKFPISRPNLTFSTLTVSNMSPEDSSIYLCSVAPGGLMEAKNIQYFGAGTRLSVL.

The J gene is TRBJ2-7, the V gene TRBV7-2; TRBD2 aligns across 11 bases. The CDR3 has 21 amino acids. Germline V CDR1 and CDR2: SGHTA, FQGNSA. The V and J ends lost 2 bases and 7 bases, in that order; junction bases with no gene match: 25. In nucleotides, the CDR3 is TGTGCCAGCAGCTTACTGTTGGGGGGCGCTCGGGGCCTAGCGGGAGGAGGAGAGCAGTACTTC. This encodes CASSLLLGGARGLAGGGEQYF.

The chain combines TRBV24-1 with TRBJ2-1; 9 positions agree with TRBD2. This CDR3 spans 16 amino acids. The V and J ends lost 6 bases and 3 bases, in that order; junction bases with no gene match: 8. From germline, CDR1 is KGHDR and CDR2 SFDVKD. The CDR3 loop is CATSPFSGRSYNEQFF. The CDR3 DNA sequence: TGTGCCACCAGTCCGTTTAGCGGGAGAAGCTACAATGAGCAGTTCTTC.

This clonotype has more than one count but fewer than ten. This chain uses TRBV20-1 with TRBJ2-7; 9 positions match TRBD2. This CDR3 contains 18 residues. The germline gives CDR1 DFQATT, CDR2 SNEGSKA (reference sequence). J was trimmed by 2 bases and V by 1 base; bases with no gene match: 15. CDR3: CSARGGLAGGSRAYEQYF. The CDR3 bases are TGCAGTGCTAGAGGAGGACTGGCGGGAGGGAGTAGGGCCTACGAGCAGTACTTC.

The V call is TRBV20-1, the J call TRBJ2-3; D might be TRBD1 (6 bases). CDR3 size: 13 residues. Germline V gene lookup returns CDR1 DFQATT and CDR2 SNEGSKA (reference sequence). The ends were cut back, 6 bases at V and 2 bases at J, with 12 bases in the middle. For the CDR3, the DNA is TGCAGTGCCACCCGGGACAACACAGATACGCAGTATTTT. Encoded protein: CSATRDNTDTQYF.

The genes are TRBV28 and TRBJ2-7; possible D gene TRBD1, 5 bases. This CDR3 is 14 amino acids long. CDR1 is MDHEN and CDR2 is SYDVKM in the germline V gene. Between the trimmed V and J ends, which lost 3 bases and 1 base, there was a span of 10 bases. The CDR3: CASSFGRVSYEQYF. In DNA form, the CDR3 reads TGTGCCAGCAGTTTCGGCAGGGTTTCCTACGAGCAGTACTTC.

CDR3 residues: CASSQDGGRRDTQYF. CDR3 DNA sequence: TGTGCCAGCAGCCAAGATGGGGGGCGCCGGGATACGCAGTATTTT. The chain combines TRBV14 with TRBJ2-3; D possibly uses TRBD1 or TRBD2 (6 bases each). Germline loops: CDR1 SGHDN, CDR2 FVKESK. The ends were cut back, 0 bases at V and 6 bases at J, with 13 bases in the middle. This CDR3 region has 15 residues. The full variable domain, rest sourced from reference TRBV14 and TRBJ2-3, is EAGVTQFPSHSVIEKGQTVTLRCDPISGHDNLYWYRRVMGKEIKFLLHFVKESKQDESGMPNNRFLAERTGGTYSTLKVQPAELEDSGVYFCASSQDGGRRDTQYFGPGTRLTVL.